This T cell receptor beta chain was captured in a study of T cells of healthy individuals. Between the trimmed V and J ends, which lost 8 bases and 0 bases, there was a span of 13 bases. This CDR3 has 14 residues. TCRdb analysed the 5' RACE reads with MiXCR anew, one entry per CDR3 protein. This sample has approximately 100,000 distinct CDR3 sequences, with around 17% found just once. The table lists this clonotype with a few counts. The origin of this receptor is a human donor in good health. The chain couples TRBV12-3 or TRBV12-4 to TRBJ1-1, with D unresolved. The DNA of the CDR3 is TGTGCCAGCCGCCAGAGCCGGATGAACACTGAAGCTTTCTTT. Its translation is CASRQSRMNTEAFF.